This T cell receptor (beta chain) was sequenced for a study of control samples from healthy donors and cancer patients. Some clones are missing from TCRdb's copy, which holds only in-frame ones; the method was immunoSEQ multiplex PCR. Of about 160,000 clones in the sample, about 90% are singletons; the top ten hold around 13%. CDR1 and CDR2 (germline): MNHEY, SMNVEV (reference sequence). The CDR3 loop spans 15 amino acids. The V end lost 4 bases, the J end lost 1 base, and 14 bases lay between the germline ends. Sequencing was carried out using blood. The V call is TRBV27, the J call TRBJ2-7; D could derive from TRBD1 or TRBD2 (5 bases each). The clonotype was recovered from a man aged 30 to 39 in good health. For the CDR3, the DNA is TGTGCCAGCAGTTGGACCGGGACGGGATCCTACGAGCAGTACTTC. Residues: CASSWTGTGSYEQYF.